The 28 T cell receptor beta chains reported below all come from one sample, sequenced in a study of T cells in Graves' hyperthyroidism and ophthalmopathy (dated by TCRdb to the late 2010s). Preparation of the library involved multiplex PCR. Sequencer: Illumina HiSeq 2000. TCR beta CDR3 regions were amplified from RNA transcripts. A first-round RT-PCR of the TCR CDR3 used the HTBI primer set with the Qiagen OneStep RT-PCR kit. TCRdb cleaned the public reads at Q25 with fastp, built clones with MiXCR and kept in-frame beta chains. Rows matching on CDR3 protein sequence are summarized as one entry with the most common DNA and genes. A total of 600,000 to 650,000 distinct CDR3 sequences appear in this sample, 20% of them only once. The leading ten clones occupy 34% of the sample. The sample consisted of blood. Every receptor here comes from a man aged 30 to 45 with Graves' ophthalmopathy.

This sequence joins TRBV6-5 and TRBJ2-5; TRBD1 aligns across 9 bases. The trim removed 4 bases at V and 5 bases at J, leaving 11 bases unmatched. This CDR3 is 16 amino acids long. CDR1 is MNHEY and CDR2 is SVGAGI in the germline V gene. The CDR3: CASSSLPGQGQETQYF. DNA for the CDR3: TGTGCCAGCAGTTCTTTACCGGGACAGGGCCAGGAGACCCAGTACTTC.

The J gene is TRBJ2-2, the V gene TRBV2; D call uncertain. The germline gives CDR1 SNHLY, CDR2 FYNNEI. This CDR3 comprises 13 residues. Trimming pared 4 bases from V and 5 bases from J, leaving 8 bases between. The CDR3 spells CASSVRQTGELFF. The CDR3 coding sequence is TGTGCCAGCAGTGTTCGCCAGACCGGGGAGCTGTTTTTT.

The chain recombines TRBV27 with TRBJ2-3; 8 nucleotides agree with TRBD2. CDR1 MNHEY and CDR2 SMNVEV come from the germline V gene (reference sequence). The CDR3 consists of 15 residues. Losses at the gene ends were 7 bases for V and 1 base for J; bases not matched to a gene: 7. CDR3 in amino acids: CASTPSGGGTDTQYF. CDR3 nucleotide sequence: TGTGCCAGCACCCCCTCGGGAGGGGGCACAGATACGCAGTATTTT.

This clonotype was recorded many times. The genes are TRBV30 and TRBJ2-5, with no clear D. Looked up from germline, CDR1 is GTSNPN and CDR2 is SVGIG (reference sequence). This CDR3 has 12 amino acids. V lost 0 bases, J lost 4 bases, and 6 bases lay in between. As DNA, the CDR3 is TGTGCCTGGAGTGTCTTCGGAGAGACCCAGTACTTC. Encoded protein: CAWSVFGETQYF.

This clonotype was detected a few times. The rearrangement uses TRBV20-1 and TRBJ2-7; D call uncertain. Germline-derived CDR1 and CDR2 are DFQATT and SNEGSKA (reference sequence). Trimming took 0 bases from V and 4 from J, leaving 13 bases between them. The CDR3 totals 14 residues. The chain's CDR3 is CSARDGGSPYEQYF. For the CDR3, the DNA is TGCAGTGCTAGAGATGGTGGCAGCCCATACGAGCAGTACTTC.

The chain joins TRBV4-3 to TRBJ2-7; 10 bases fit TRBD2. Losses at the gene ends were 4 bases for V and 6 bases for J; bases not matched to a gene: 12. The CDR3 is made up of 16 amino acids. Germline loops: CDR1 LGHNA, CDR2 YSLEER. DNA for the CDR3: TGCGCCAGCAGCCTCGGTTCTAGCGGGAGAATGTCCGAGCAGTACTTC. Amino acids: CASSLGSSGRMSEQYF.

This clonotype showed up just a few times. The V call is TRBV3-1, the J call TRBJ2-1; TRBD2 aligns across 10 bases. CDR3 size: 15 residues. Looked up from germline, CDR1 is LGHDT and CDR2 is YNNKEL (reference sequence). V shed 6 bases, J shed 5 bases, and the junction held 7 bases outside the gene matches. The CDR3 spells CASRPTSGHNNEQFF. CDR3 bases: TGTGCCAGCAGGCCGACTAGCGGGCACAACAATGAGCAGTTCTTC.

In this sample, this clonotype turned up many times. The gene calls are TRBV3-1 and TRBJ1-2; a weak D match, TRBD1 (6 bases). Germline lookup yields CDR1 LGHDT and CDR2 YNNKEL (reference sequence). CDR3 length: 14 residues. Trimming took 0 bases from V and 2 from J, leaving 7 bases between them. The CDR3 here is CASSQDRGNYGYTF. CDR3 nucleotides: TGTGCCAGCAGCCAAGACAGGGGAAACTATGGCTACACCTTC.

This clonotype appeared a few times. CDR3 coding DNA: TGTGCCAGCAGCGTAGGATCTAGCGGGCTGGGCACAGATACGCAGTATTTT. The encoded protein is CASSVGSSGLGTDTQYF. V gene TRBV9 combines with J gene TRBJ2-3; 8 positions agree with TRBD2. Trimming at V came to 0 bases and at J to 1 base, leaving 7 bases not matched to a gene. CDR3 length: 17 amino acids. Germline V CDR1 and CDR2: SGDLS, YYNGEE.

The V call is TRBV4-1, the J call TRBJ2-4; 7 bases are shared with TRBD1. V lost 4 bases, J lost 2 bases, and 8 bases stayed unmatched. CDR1 is MGHRA, CDR2 YSYEKL, per germline. This CDR3 contains 16 residues. In DNA, the CDR3 is TGCGCCAGCAGCCCAGAGACAGGGAACACCAAAAACATTCAGTACTTC. Amino acid sequence: CASSPETGNTKNIQYF.

The chain recombines TRBV20-1 with TRBJ2-3; 8 bases align to TRBD2. The CDR3 runs to 13 residues. Germline trimming cut 5 bases from V and 2 bases from J; bases unmatched to any gene: 3. CDR1 is DFQATT and CDR2 is SNEGSKA in the germline V gene (reference sequence). The CDR3 is CSALAGHTDTQYF. CDR3 nucleotides: TGCAGTGCTTTAGCGGGACACACAGATACGCAGTATTTT.

This clonotype was seen a few times. V usage is TRBV9 and J usage is TRBJ2-5, with TRBD2 identical over 11 bases. Losses at the gene ends were 0 bases for V and 11 bases for J; bases not matched to a gene: 6. This CDR3 has 14 residues. In germline, CDR1 is SGDLS, CDR2 YYNGEE. This CDR3 reads CASSVESSGRVQYF. Here the CDR3 DNA reads TGTGCCAGCAGCGTAGAGAGTAGCGGGAGGGTACAGTACTTC.

The V gene is TRBV19, the J gene TRBJ1-2; D is possibly TRBD1 (6 bases). This CDR3 comprises 14 residues. The V end was cut by 5 bases, the J end by 2 bases, with 12 bases between. Germline CDR1 is LNHDA and CDR2 is SQIVND (reference sequence). For the CDR3, the DNA is TGTGCCAGTAGTCTCTTCAGGGGAAACTATGGCTACACCTTC. This translates into CASSLFRGNYGYTF.

This chain links TRBV7-9 with TRBJ2-5; possible D gene TRBD1, 5 bases. CDR3 length equals 14 residues. The V gene's germline CDR1 is SEHNR and CDR2 FQNEAQ (reference sequence). V gave up 3 bases and J gave up 5 bases, with 13 bases separating them. The CDR3 reads CASSFTDILETQYF. The CDR3 bases are TGTGCCAGCAGCTTTACGGACATCCTGGAGACCCAGTACTTC.

This clonotype occurred many times. This chain uses TRBV6-1 with TRBJ1-5; D is possibly TRBD1 (6 bases). Germline CDR1 reads MNHNS; CDR2 reads SASEGT. V lost 1 base and J 5 bases, leaving 9 bases between the germline ends. The CDR3 totals 14 residues. Written as DNA, the CDR3 is TGTGCCAGCAGTGAAGTGCCAGGGGATCAGCCCCAGCATTTT. This codes for CASSEVPGDQPQHF.

This clonotype was seen at least ten times. The chain recombines TRBV28 with TRBJ1-5, with 8 bases fitting TRBD1. V was clipped by 7 bases and J by 3 bases; unmatched bases: 8. The CDR3 loop spans 15 amino acids. Germline CDR1 is MDHEN and CDR2 is SYDVKM. The CDR3 DNA follows: TGTGCCAGCAAGACAGGGGAACTAGTCAATCAGCCCCAGCATTTT. It yields the protein CASKTGELVNQPQHF.

This chain uses TRBV20-1 with TRBJ2-7; TRBD2 matches at 9 bases. This CDR3 is 14 amino acids long. The V gene's germline CDR1 is DFQATT and CDR2 SNEGSKA (reference sequence). The ends lost 3 bases at V and 3 bases at J; junction bases unmatched: 6. The CDR3 region is CSASSPSGNYEQYF. Written as DNA, the CDR3 is TGCAGTGCTAGTAGTCCTAGCGGGAACTACGAGCAGTACTTC.

The genes are TRBV19 and TRBJ1-3; weak D call: TRBD1 (5 bases). Germline V gene data show CDR1 as LNHDA and CDR2 as SQIVND (reference sequence). Trimming left V 7 bases short and J 8 bases short, with 15 bases between. The CDR3 totals 13 residues. The CDR3 loop reads CASNRGSLDTIYF. CDR3 nucleotides: TGTGCCAGTAATCGGGGCAGCTTGGACACCATATATTTT.

This clonotype was picked up a small number of times. The junction departs from the called germline gene at one end, perhaps through a read error. The CDR3 DNA sequence: TGTGCCAGTACCAGACTGAACGCTGAAGCTTTCTTT. Protein product: CASTRLNAEAFF. The V gene is TRBV19, the J gene TRBJ1-1; D uncertain. From germline, CDR1 is LNHDA and CDR2 SQIVND (reference sequence). The CDR3 sequence is 12 residues long.

The rearrangement uses TRBV13 and TRBJ2-7; a weak D match, TRBD1 (6 bases). This CDR3 contains 14 residues. The germline CDR1 and CDR2 sequences are PRHDT and FYEKMQ (reference sequence). Trimming stripped 3 bases from V and 0 bases from J, with 9 bases between. CDR3 in DNA: TGTGCCAGCAGCTTCGCAGGGGACTCCTACGAGCAGTACTTC. Its protein product is CASSFAGDSYEQYF.

The V call is TRBV20-1, the J call TRBJ1-5, with 11 bases fitting TRBD1. V gave up 6 bases and J gave up 6 bases; unmatched junction bases: 13. Germline CDR1 reads DFQATT; CDR2 reads SNEGSKA (reference sequence). There are 16 residues in the CDR3. The CDR3 DNA follows: TGCAGTGCAGGGGACAGGGGGAAGGACTTTACTCAGCCCCAGCATTTT. Its protein is CSAGDRGKDFTQPQHF.

This clonotype was detected many times. This chain uses TRBV11-2 with TRBJ2-3, with D unclear. CDR1 SGHAT and CDR2 FQNNGV come from the germline V gene. The CDR3 length is 13 residues. V lost 7 bases and J lost 5, with 13 bases in between. CDR3 in DNA: TGTGCCAGCATCCCATTTTGGGGAGATACGCAGTATTTT. It is translated as CASIPFWGDTQYF.

In this sample, this clonotype turned up a few times. The rearrangement links TRBV6-1 to TRBJ1-1; D is uncertain. Germline CDR1 reads MNHNS; CDR2 reads SASEGT. V was cut by 11 bases and J by 5 bases, with 9 bases left in between. The CDR3 totals 10 residues. CDR3 in amino acids: CACGWTEAFF. The CDR3 DNA is TGTGCCTGCGGATGGACTGAAGCTTTCTTT.

This clonotype was recorded many times. The chain links TRBV12-5 to TRBJ2-5; D not certain. The V gene lost 4 bases and the J gene lost 9 bases, with 12 bases spanning the gap. The CDR3 contains 12 residues. The V gene's germline CDR1 is LGHNT and CDR2 FRNRAP. The CDR3 DNA sequence: TGTGCTAGTGGTTCACGGAAACATTCCCAGTACTTC. Translation gives CASGSRKHSQYF.

J is TRBJ1-2 and V is TRBV27, with D unclear. V lost 5 bases and J 4 bases, leaving 8 bases between the germline ends. This CDR3 spans 12 amino acids. Germline CDR1 and CDR2: MNHEY and SMNVEV (reference sequence). The CDR3 is CASSPTIYGYTF. The CDR3, as DNA: TGTGCCAGCAGTCCAACTATCTATGGCTACACCTTC.

The V gene is TRBV7-9, the J gene TRBJ2-3, with D uncertain. Trimming left V 3 bases short and J 0 bases short, with 16 bases between. CDR1 and CDR2 (germline): SEHNR, FQNEAQ (reference sequence). This CDR3 contains 17 residues. CDR3 in DNA: TGTGCCAGCAGCTTCCGACCCGGGCCCACTAGCACAGATACGCAGTATTTT. Translation: CASSFRPGPTSTDTQYF.

The V gene is TRBV19, the J gene TRBJ2-7; TRBD1 or TRBD2 may be the D gene (5 bases each). Trimming stripped 6 bases from V and 3 bases from J, with 18 bases between. Germline CDR1 reads LNHDA; CDR2 reads SQIVND (reference sequence). This CDR3 region has 15 residues. In nucleotides, the CDR3 is TGTGCCAGTAGCGTCGGGACCTCGTTCCGCTACGAGCAGTACTTC. It is translated as CASSVGTSFRYEQYF.

This clonotype has ten or more counts. The chain recombines TRBV5-1 with TRBJ1-1, with no clear D. Deletions cut 0 bases from V and 1 base from J, with 10 bases between. Germline CDR1 is SGHRS and CDR2 is YFSETQ. This CDR3 spans 15 amino acids. The CDR3, as DNA: TGCGCCAGCAGCTTGGGGAGCACCGAGAACACTGAAGCTTTCTTT. Its translation is CASSLGSTENTEAFF.